A single sample gave rise to the 31 T cell receptor beta chains below, sequenced in a study of shared clonotypes between healthy human individuals. Only in-frame clones appear in the TCRdb table, and some are missing; sequencing was by immunoSEQ multiplex PCR. Of about 520,000 clones in the sample, 95% to 97% are singletons; the top ten hold 0.055% to 0.075%. The sample consisted of naive CD4+ T cells sorted from blood. Specified subset: CD45RA+ positively selected. The receptors come from a woman in her 30s in good health.

This rearrangement joins TRBV5-1 to TRBJ2-1; 15 bases fit TRBD2. The CDR3 totals 16 residues. The trim removed 3 bases at V and 10 bases at J, leaving 8 bases unmatched. The germline V gene encodes CDR1 SGHRS and CDR2 YFSETQ. CDR3 region: CASSWGLAGGLREQFF. The CDR3 DNA reads TGCGCCAGCAGCTGGGGACTAGCGGGAGGCCTACGCGAGCAGTTCTTC.

Worth noting for this clone: The same CDR3 also results from other DNA sequences found in this sample. CDR3 loop: CASSPPNQPQHF. The CDR3 DNA reads TGTGCCAGCAGCCCTCCGAATCAGCCCCAGCATTTT. The chain links TRBV28 to TRBJ1-5; no clear D gene. The CDR3 sequence is 12 residues long. Germline lookup yields CDR1 MDHEN and CDR2 SYDVKM. V was shortened by 6 bases and J by 4 bases, with 7 bases between the two germline ends.

The chain recombines TRBV29-1 with TRBJ2-1; D not resolved. Trimming pared 8 bases from V and 9 bases from J, leaving 20 bases between. There are 13 residues in the CDR3. Germline V CDR1 and CDR2: SQVTM, ANQGSEA. CDR3 sequence reads: CSYRRPLGSEQFF. In DNA form, the CDR3 reads TGCAGCTATCGTCGGCCACTCGGTAGTGAGCAGTTCTTC.

The chain employs TRBV28 and TRBJ2-4; 7 bases agree with TRBD1. The germline V gene has CDR1 MDHEN and CDR2 SYDVKM. The V gene end was trimmed by 0 bases and the J gene end by 5 bases; junction bases not matched to a gene: 7. The CDR3 loop spans 16 amino acids. CDR3 amino acids: CASSLWGTAGENIQYF. The DNA of the CDR3 is TGTGCCAGCAGTTTATGGGGGACAGCAGGAGAAAACATTCAGTACTTC.

The chain recombines TRBV6-1 with TRBJ2-7; a weak D match, TRBD2 (5 bases). V shed 8 bases and J shed 2 bases, with 10 bases lying between them. Germline V CDR1 and CDR2: MNHNS, SASEGT. This CDR3 comprises 12 residues. The CDR3 sequence: CASRGMPYEQYF. In nucleotides, the CDR3 is TGTGCCAGCCGGGGTATGCCCTACGAGCAGTACTTC.

The rearrangement links TRBV1 to TRBJ1-2. TRBV1 is classified as a pseudogene. There are 16 residues in the CDR3. CDR3 sequence (DNA): TGCACCAGCAGCCGGATCTGTAGGCGGGAGACCTATGGCTACACCTTC. Translating gives CTSSRICRRETYGYTF.

The rearrangement links TRBV7-3 to TRBJ2-1; TRBD2 matches 9 bases. Germline V gives CDR1 SGHTA, CDR2 FQGTGA. V was pared by 5 bases and J by 7 bases, with 12 bases of the junction left unmatched. The CDR3 sequence is 16 residues long. CDR3 region: CASSLYGSGSHNEQFF. The CDR3 bases are TGTGCCAGCAGCCTTTACGGTAGCGGGAGTCATAATGAGCAGTTCTTC.

The sample holds one count of this clone. J is TRBJ2-7 and V is TRBV7-9; no firm D call. Deletions cut 5 bases from V and 6 bases from J, with 11 bases between. The CDR3 has 12 amino acids. Germline CDR1 SEHNR, CDR2 FQNEAQ (reference sequence). The CDR3 region is CASSPGRLEQYF. CDR3 in DNA: TGTGCCAGCAGCCCTGGACGGCTCGAGCAGTACTTC. Full variable domain (remainder filled in from reference TRBV7-9 and TRBJ2-7): DTGVSQNPRHKITKRGQNVTFRCDPISEHNRLYWYRQTLGQGPEFLTYFQNEAQLEKSRLLSDRFSAERPKGSFSTLEIQRTEQGDSAMYLCASSPGRLEQYFGPGTRLTVT.

This clone was seen just once. V and J are TRBV6-1 and TRBJ2-1; the D is unclear. The CDR3 consists of 14 residues. With 0 bases removed from V and 8 bases from J, the gap between germline ends came to 11 bases. From germline, CDR1 is MNHNS and CDR2 SASEGT. This chain's CDR3 is CASSEALDFHEQFF. Written as DNA, the CDR3 is TGTGCCAGCAGTGAAGCGCTGGATTTCCATGAGCAGTTCTTC.

The CDR3 region is CASSSGGVSFF. Written as DNA, the CDR3 is TGTGCCAGCAGCTCGGGAGGGGTCTCGTTCTTC. The genes are TRBV7-2 and TRBJ2-1, with TRBD2 matching 8 bases. Germline trimming cut 4 bases from V and 15 bases from J; bases unmatched to any gene: 5. The length of the CDR3 is 11 residues. The V gene's germline CDR1 is SGHTA and CDR2 FQGNSA.

The rearrangement joins TRBV21-1 to TRBJ2-7; the table names TRBD1, a call not compared with the DNA. TRBV21-1 is a known pseudogene. This CDR3 comprises 16 residues. This CDR3 is CASSTTPTLSSYEQYF. The CDR3 DNA sequence: TGTGCCAGCAGCACCACCCCGACATTGAGCTCCTACGAGCAGTACTTC.

V gene TRBV27 combines with J gene TRBJ1-2; no definite D call. Germline values: CDR1 MNHEY, CDR2 SMNVEV (reference sequence). The CDR3 has 12 amino acids. V shed 6 bases and J shed 3 bases, with 8 bases lying between them. The CDR3 spells CASRVGDYGYTF. CDR3 coding DNA: TGTGCCAGCAGGGTAGGCGACTATGGCTACACCTTC.

V usage is TRBV20-1 and J usage is TRBJ2-7, with D unresolved. In germline, CDR1 is DFQATT, CDR2 SNEGSKA (reference sequence). This CDR3 region has 11 residues. V was shortened by 4 bases and J by 4 bases, with 8 bases between the two germline ends. The CDR3 reads CSATPEYEQYF. CDR3 coding DNA: TGCAGTGCTACCCCGGAATACGAGCAGTACTTC.

This chain links TRBV2 with TRBJ2-7; no reliable D call. The CDR3 has 11 amino acids. CDR1 SNHLY and CDR2 FYNNEI come from the germline V gene. Between the trimmed V and J ends, which lost 6 bases and 4 bases, there was a span of 7 bases. CDR3 bases: TGTGCCAGCAGCACTTTTTACGAGCAGTACTTC. Translation gives CASSTFYEQYF.

The rearrangement links TRBV2 to TRBJ1-2, with D perhaps TRBD1 (5 bases). This CDR3 is 13 amino acids long. Germline V gene lookup returns CDR1 SNHLY and CDR2 FYNNEI. The V end lost 4 bases, the J end lost 6 bases, and 12 bases lay between the germline ends. The CDR3, as DNA: TGTGCCAGCAGTGCTGCCAGGGCTCATGGCTACACCTTC. It specifies CASSAARAHGYTF.

V gene TRBV19 combines with J gene TRBJ2-5; 11 bases are shared with TRBD2. Losses at the gene ends were 3 bases for V and 0 bases for J; bases not matched to a gene: 9. Germline V gene lookup returns CDR1 LNHDA and CDR2 SQIVND (reference sequence). The CDR3 runs 18 residues. DNA for the CDR3: TGTGCCAGTAGTATCGGCCTCCCTAGCGGGAGGTACCAAGAGACCCAGTACTTC. Translated, it gives CASSIGLPSGRYQETQYF.

The rearrangement uses TRBV5-1 and TRBJ1-5; no reliable D call. The germline CDR1 and CDR2 sequences are SGHRS and YFSETQ. The CDR3 extends over 13 amino acids. Deletions cut 0 bases from V and 7 bases from J, with 8 bases between. The CDR3 DNA sequence: TGCGCCAGCAGCTTGGTAGGGCGGCAGCCCCAGCATTTT. Translating gives CASSLVGRQPQHF. The variable domain in full, with the rest retrieved from reference TRBV5-1 and TRBJ1-5, is KAGVTQTPRYLIKTRGQQVTLSCSPISGHRSVSWYQQTPGQGLQFLFEYFSETQRNKGNFPGRFSGRQFSNSRSEMNVSTLELGDSALYLCASSLVGRQPQHFGDGTRLSIL.

The chain carries TRBV7-8 and TRBJ2-2, with 11 bases that match TRBD2. CDR3 length: 17 residues. V shed 5 bases, J shed 0 bases, and the junction held 5 bases outside the gene matches. The germline V gene encodes CDR1 SGHVS and CDR2 FQNEAQ. CDR3 sequence reads: CASSVSGGGTNTGELFF. CDR3 sequence (DNA): TGTGCCAGCAGCGTTAGCGGGGGGGGAACGAACACCGGGGAGCTGTTTTTT.

The chain joins TRBV5-1 to TRBJ2-5; weak D call: TRBD2 (6 bases). Between the trimmed V and J ends, which lost 0 bases and 1 base, there was a span of 7 bases. This CDR3 is built from 14 residues. The germline CDR1 and CDR2 sequences are SGHRS and YFSETQ. The CDR3 protein is CASSLGRVQETQYF. DNA of the CDR3: TGCGCCAGCAGCTTGGGGAGGGTCCAAGAGACCCAGTACTTC.

This sequence joins TRBV4-1 and TRBJ2-7, with D tentatively TRBD2 (6 bases). V shed 0 bases and J shed 3 bases, with 12 bases lying between them. The germline V gene has CDR1 MGHRA and CDR2 YSYEKL. The CDR3 runs to 15 residues. CDR3 bases: TGCGCCAGCAGCCAAGATCCAAGCGGGTACTACGAGCAGTACTTC. It encodes CASSQDPSGYYEQYF.

The chain combines TRBV7-2 with TRBJ1-4; D not resolved. Germline assignment: CDR1 SGHTA and CDR2 FQGNSA. Deletions cut 1 base from V and 7 bases from J, with 22 bases between. The CDR3 has 18 residues. CDR3 DNA sequence: TGTGCCAGCAGCTTAGGTCAGATCGACCTAATACGACGTGAAAAACTGTTTTTT. Translated, it gives CASSLGQIDLIRREKLFF. The full variable domain, completed using reference TRBV7-2 and TRBJ1-4, is GAGVSQSPSNKVTEKGKDVELRCDPISGHTALYWYRQSLGQGLEFLIYFQGNSAPDKSGLPSDRFSAERTGGSVSTLTIQRTQQEDSAVYLCASSLGQIDLIRREKLFFGSGTQLSVL.

The chain couples TRBV5-1 to TRBJ2-7; perhaps TRBD1 as D (6 bases). V was shortened by 0 bases and J by 4 bases, with 14 bases between the two germline ends. Looked up from germline, CDR1 is SGHRS and CDR2 is YFSETQ. This CDR3 region has 15 residues. This CDR3 reads CASSLANRAGYEQYF. Written as DNA, the CDR3 is TGCGCCAGCAGCTTGGCGAACAGGGCCGGATACGAGCAGTACTTC.

The chain is built from TRBV5-1 and TRBJ1-4; no firm D call. This CDR3 is built from 15 residues. The germline CDR1 and CDR2 sequences are SGHRS and YFSETQ. V was clipped by 4 bases and J by 0 bases, with 10 bases between them. The CDR3: CASSNGRPTNEKLFF. The CDR3 DNA reads TGCGCCAGCAGCAACGGACGACCAACTAATGAAAAACTGTTTTTT.

The rearrangement uses TRBV18 and TRBJ2-7; 14 bases align to TRBD2. The CDR3 contains 17 residues. The junction had 9 bases not matched to a gene; V was cut back by 5 bases and J by 3 bases. CDR1 and CDR2 (germline): KGHSH, LQKENI. CDR3 region: CASSGPGLAGVYYEQYF. For the CDR3, the DNA is TGTGCCAGCTCAGGACCGGGACTAGCGGGAGTCTACTACGAGCAGTACTTC. Using reference TRBV18 and TRBJ2-7 for the parts outside the CDR3, the full variable domain is NAGVMQNPRHLVRRRGQEARLRCSPMKGHSHVYWYRQLPEEGLKFMVYLQKENIIDESGMPKERFSAEFPKEGPSILRIQQVVRGDSAAYFCASSGPGLAGVYYEQYFGPGTRLTVT.

This clone was recorded once. V usage is TRBV28 and J usage is TRBJ2-7; D perhaps matches TRBD1 (6 bases). This CDR3 contains 16 residues. The germline V gene encodes CDR1 MDHEN and CDR2 SYDVKM. Deletions cut 5 bases from V and 3 bases from J, with 20 bases between. This CDR3 reads CASSPPAGTSVYEQYF. DNA for the CDR3: TGTGCCAGCAGTCCCCCCGCCGGGACAAGTGTCTACGAGCAGTACTTC.

This clone showed up just a few times. This chain connects TRBV28 to TRBJ1-5; 12 bases match TRBD1. The CDR3 totals 16 residues. Per germline, CDR1 MDHEN and CDR2 SYDVKM. Germline trimming cut 8 bases from V and 6 bases from J; bases unmatched to any gene: 11. As DNA, the CDR3 is TGTGCCAGCGCCATCCTGGGACAGGGGGCGGCTCAGCCCCAGCATTTT. Its translation: CASAILGQGAAQPQHF.

This clone was detected once. This rearrangement joins TRBV6-5 to TRBJ2-7; 9 positions agree with TRBD1. Trimming removed 1 base from V and 5 bases from J; junction bases left unmatched: 0. CDR3 length equals 13 residues. The germline V gene encodes CDR1 MNHEY and CDR2 SVGAGI. The DNA for the CDR3 is TGTGCCAGCAGTTACTGGACAGGGGACGAGCAGTACTTC. This codes for CASSYWTGDEQYF.

The chain couples TRBV5-1 to TRBJ2-1; tentative D call: TRBD2 (6 bases). V lost 4 bases, J lost 0 bases, and 17 bases lay in between. This CDR3 has 17 residues. CDR1 is SGHRS, CDR2 YFSETQ, per germline. The DNA of the CDR3 is TGCGCCAGCAGCCAACAAGCTTCTAGCGACTCCTACAATGAGCAGTTCTTC. Translated, it gives CASSQQASSDSYNEQFF.

The rearrangement uses TRBV4-1 and TRBJ1-1, with D maybe TRBD1 (5 bases). Per the germline V gene, CDR1 is MGHRA and CDR2 is YSYEKL. There are 15 residues in the CDR3. V dropped 6 bases and J dropped 1 base, with 15 bases sitting between them. CDR3 region: CASRRGAERNTEAFF. CDR3 coding DNA: TGCGCCAGCAGAAGAGGGGCAGAGAGGAACACTGAAGCTTTCTTT.

The chain links TRBV28 to TRBJ2-7; 10 nucleotides line up with TRBD2. Germline CDR1 MDHEN, CDR2 SYDVKM. V lost 3 bases to trimming and J lost 3 bases; unmatched junction nucleotides: 5. This CDR3 comprises 15 residues. The CDR3 coding sequence is TGTGCCAGCAGTTTCACTAGCGGGATGCACTACGAGCAGTACTTC. It translates to CASSFTSGMHYEQYF.

J is TRBJ2-3 and V is TRBV6-1, with TRBD2 as a possible D gene (5 bases). This CDR3 has 15 amino acids. Germline V gives CDR1 MNHNS, CDR2 SASEGT. V lost 3 bases to trimming and J lost 1 base, with 11 bases between them. The CDR3 reads CASSEPYGGTDTQYF. The CDR3 DNA reads as TGTGCCAGCAGTGAGCCCTACGGGGGCACAGATACGCAGTATTTT.